This entry lists 11 T cell receptor beta chains sequenced from one sample in a study of CXCR3-negative and CXCR3-positive naive CD8 T cells. Study-level points and caveats: The study found more hydrophobic TRB CDR3s in CXCR3-positive naive cells than in CXCR3-negative naive cells.

The authors prepared UMI-labeled TRB cDNA libraries by 5' RACE. After re-calling the 5' RACE reads, TCRdb lists one entry per CDR3 protein, DNA absent. This repertoire includes 6,500 to 10,000 distinct CDR3 sequences. What these receptors recognize is not known. The material sequenced was naive CXCR3+ CD8+ T cells from blood. The sample's subset: CD45RO-CCR7+CD27+CD95- naive CD8+ T cells expressing CXCR3 (TNR3+). The receptors derive from a human donor in good health. Some clones in this sample may be carry-over from other donors' samples.

The chain uses TRBV29-1 and TRBJ2-5; TCRdb returns TRBD2, unconfirmable since there is no DNA. Germline V gene lookup returns CDR1 SQVTM and CDR2 ANQGSEA. The CDR3 totals 15 residues. CDR3 region: CSVEGSGEVRETQYF.

CDR3 protein: CASSPMAYSYEQYF. V is TRBV11-3 and J is TRBJ2-7. The CDR3 contains 14 residues. The V gene's germline CDR1 is SGHNT and CDR2 YENEEA.

Measured by frequency, this clonotype is medium-sized. V is TRBV6-5 and J is TRBJ1-2. The CDR3 covers 11 residues. The germline V gene has CDR1 MNHEY and CDR2 SVGAGI. The CDR3 here is CASSDYAGYTF.

This clonotype is labeled medium-sized based on frequency. This chain links TRBV4-1 with TRBJ1-3. Germline CDR1 MGHRA, CDR2 YSYEKL. There are 14 residues in the CDR3. The CDR3 spells CASSPRWDGNTIYF.

The chain employs TRBV29-1 and TRBJ2-5; the D call from TCRdb, TRBD1, cannot be confirmed without DNA. Germline CDR1 is SQVTM and CDR2 is ANQGSEA. The CDR3 consists of 14 residues. The CDR3 reads CSVEGTTGRETQYF.

The chain carries TRBV19 and TRBJ1-1; with no DNA, the TCRdb D assignment of TRBD1 cannot be verified. The CDR3 has 13 amino acids. CDR1 and CDR2 (germline): LNHDA, SQIVND (reference sequence). This CDR3 reads CASSIEQGAEAFF.

This clonotype is identified as medium-sized (0.01 to 0.1%) from frequency. V usage is TRBV20-1 and J usage is TRBJ2-7; the D call from TCRdb, TRBD1, cannot be confirmed without DNA. Germline loops: CDR1 DFQATT, CDR2 SNEGSKA (reference sequence). CDR3 size: 17 residues. This CDR3 is CSARVRIKDRVNYEQYF.

This clonotype is labeled large based on frequency. This chain links TRBV18 with TRBJ1-6. From germline, CDR1 is KGHSH and CDR2 LQKENI. This CDR3 has 14 amino acids. This CDR3 reads CASSPDPYNSPLHF.

The chain carries TRBV12-3 or TRBV12-4 and TRBJ2-3; without DNA, the TCRdb call of TRBD2 cannot be checked. CDR3 length: 13 amino acids. This CDR3 is CASSLSRRDTQYF.

Its frequency marks this clonotype as medium-sized. This chain connects TRBV29-1 to TRBJ2-1; TCRdb proposes TRBD1, but this gene call is untestable without DNA. The CDR3 runs to 13 residues. Germline-derived CDR1 and CDR2 are SQVTM and ANQGSEA. The CDR3 loop is CSVGTGGHNEQFF.

The chain recombines TRBV15 with TRBJ2-5; TCRdb proposes TRBD1, but this gene call is untestable without DNA. The CDR3 has 18 amino acids. Germline CDR1 LNHNV, CDR2 YYDKDF (reference sequence). The CDR3: CATSGPLNSGTHQETQYF.